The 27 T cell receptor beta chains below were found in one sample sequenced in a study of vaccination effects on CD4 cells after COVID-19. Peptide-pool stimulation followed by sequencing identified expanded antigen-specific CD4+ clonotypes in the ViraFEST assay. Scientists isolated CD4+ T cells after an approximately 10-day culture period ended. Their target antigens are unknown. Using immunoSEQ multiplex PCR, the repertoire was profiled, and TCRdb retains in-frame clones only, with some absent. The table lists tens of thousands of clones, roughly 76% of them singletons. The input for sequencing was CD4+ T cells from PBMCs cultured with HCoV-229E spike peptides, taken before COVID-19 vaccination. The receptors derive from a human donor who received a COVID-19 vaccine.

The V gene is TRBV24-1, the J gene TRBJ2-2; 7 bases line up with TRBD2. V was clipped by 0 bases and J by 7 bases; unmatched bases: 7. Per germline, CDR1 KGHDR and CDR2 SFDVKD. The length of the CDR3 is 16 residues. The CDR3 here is CATSDLERGRNGELFF. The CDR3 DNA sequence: TGTGCCACCAGTGATTTGGAGCGGGGAAGGAACGGGGAGCTGTTTTTT.

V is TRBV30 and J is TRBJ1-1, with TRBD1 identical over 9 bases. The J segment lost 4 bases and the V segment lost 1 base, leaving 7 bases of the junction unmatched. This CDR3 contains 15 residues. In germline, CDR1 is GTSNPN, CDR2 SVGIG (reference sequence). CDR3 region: CAWSASRDRATEAFF. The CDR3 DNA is TGTGCCTGGAGTGCGTCCCGGGACAGGGCCACTGAAGCTTTCTTT.

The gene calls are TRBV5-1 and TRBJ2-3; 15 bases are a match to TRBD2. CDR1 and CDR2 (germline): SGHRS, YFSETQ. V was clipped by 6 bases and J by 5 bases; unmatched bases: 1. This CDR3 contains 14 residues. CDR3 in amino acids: CASKGLAGGDTQYF. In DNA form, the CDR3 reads TGCGCCAGCAAGGGACTAGCGGGGGGAGATACGCAGTATTTT.

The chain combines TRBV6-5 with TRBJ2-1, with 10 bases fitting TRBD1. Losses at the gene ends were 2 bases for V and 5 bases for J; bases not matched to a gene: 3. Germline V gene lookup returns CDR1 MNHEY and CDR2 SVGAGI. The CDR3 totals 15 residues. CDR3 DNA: TGTGCCAGCAGTTACGGGACAGGGGTACACAATGAGCAGTTCTTC. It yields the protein CASSYGTGVHNEQFF.

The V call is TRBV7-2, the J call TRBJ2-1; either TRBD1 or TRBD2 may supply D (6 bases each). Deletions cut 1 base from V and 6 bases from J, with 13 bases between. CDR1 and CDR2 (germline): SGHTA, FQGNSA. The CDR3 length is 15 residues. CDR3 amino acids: CASSLGGGGRNEQFF. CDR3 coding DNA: TGTGCCAGCAGCTTAGGCGGTGGGGGGCGCAATGAGCAGTTCTTC.

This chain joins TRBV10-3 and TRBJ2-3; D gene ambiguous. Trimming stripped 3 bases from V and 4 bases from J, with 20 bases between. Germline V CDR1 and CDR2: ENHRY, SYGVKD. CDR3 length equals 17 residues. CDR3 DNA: TGTGCCATCAGTGACAGTATGCGAGGAATGATTGCAGATACGCAGTATTTT. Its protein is CAISDSMRGMIADTQYF.

The CDR3 nucleotides read TGTGCCAGCGTCGCTTCAGGGGGCGGCGAGACCCAGTACTTC. Translated: CASVASGGGETQYF. The V and J genes are TRBV6-5 and TRBJ2-5; 8 positions match TRBD1. The CDR3 loop spans 14 amino acids. The germline V gene encodes CDR1 MNHEY and CDR2 SVGAGI. The junction had 10 bases not matched to a gene; V was cut back by 8 bases and J by 5 bases.

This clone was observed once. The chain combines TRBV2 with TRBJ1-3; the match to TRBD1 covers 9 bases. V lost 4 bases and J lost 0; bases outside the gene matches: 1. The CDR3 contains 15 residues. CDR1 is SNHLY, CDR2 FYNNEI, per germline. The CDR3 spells CASSATGGSGNTIYF. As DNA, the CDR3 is TGTGCCAGCAGTGCGACAGGGGGCTCTGGAAACACCATATATTTT.

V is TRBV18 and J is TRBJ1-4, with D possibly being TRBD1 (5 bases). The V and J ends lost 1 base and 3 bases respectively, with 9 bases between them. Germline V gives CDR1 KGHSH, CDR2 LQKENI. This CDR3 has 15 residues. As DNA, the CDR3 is TGTGCCAGCTCACCACGGGACGGCCCTAATGAAAAACTGTTTTTT. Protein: CASSPRDGPNEKLFF.

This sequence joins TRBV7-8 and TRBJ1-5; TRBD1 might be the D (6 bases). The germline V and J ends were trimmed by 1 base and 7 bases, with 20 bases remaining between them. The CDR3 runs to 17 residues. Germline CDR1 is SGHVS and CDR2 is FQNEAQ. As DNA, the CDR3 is TGTGCCAGCAGCTTAGGCCGGGACATCTTAGTCGGGCAGCCCCAGCATTTT. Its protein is CASSLGRDILVGQPQHF.

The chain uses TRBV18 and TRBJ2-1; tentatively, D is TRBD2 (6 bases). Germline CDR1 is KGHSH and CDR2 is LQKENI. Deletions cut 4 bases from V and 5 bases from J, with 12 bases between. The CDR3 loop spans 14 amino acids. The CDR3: CASSLHWGDNEQFF. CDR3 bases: TGTGCCAGCTCACTGCACTGGGGGGACAATGAGCAGTTCTTC.

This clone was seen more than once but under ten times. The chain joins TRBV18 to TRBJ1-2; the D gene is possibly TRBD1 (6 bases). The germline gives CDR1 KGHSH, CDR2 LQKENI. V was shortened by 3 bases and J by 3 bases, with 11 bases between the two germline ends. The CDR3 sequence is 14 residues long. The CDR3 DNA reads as TGTGCCAGCTCACCCCAGGGGTTTGACTATGGCTACACCTTC. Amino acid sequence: CASSPQGFDYGYTF.

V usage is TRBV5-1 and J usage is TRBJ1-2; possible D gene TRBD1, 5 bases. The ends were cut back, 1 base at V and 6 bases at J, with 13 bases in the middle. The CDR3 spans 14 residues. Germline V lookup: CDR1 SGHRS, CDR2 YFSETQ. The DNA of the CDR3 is TGCGCCAGCAGCTTGAGGGTTGGGGACCATGGCTACACCTTC. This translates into CASSLRVGDHGYTF.

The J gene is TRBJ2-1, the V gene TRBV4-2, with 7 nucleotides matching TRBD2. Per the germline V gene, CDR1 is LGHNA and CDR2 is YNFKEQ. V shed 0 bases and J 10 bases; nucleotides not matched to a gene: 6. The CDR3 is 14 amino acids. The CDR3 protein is CASSQEKGRGEQFF. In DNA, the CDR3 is TGTGCCAGCAGCCAAGAGAAGGGGAGGGGCGAGCAGTTCTTC.

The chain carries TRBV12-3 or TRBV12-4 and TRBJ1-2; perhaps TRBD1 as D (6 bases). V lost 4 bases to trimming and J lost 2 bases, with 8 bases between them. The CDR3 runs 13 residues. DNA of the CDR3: TGTGCCAGCAGTTATGACAGGAACTATGGCTACACCTTC. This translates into CASSYDRNYGYTF.

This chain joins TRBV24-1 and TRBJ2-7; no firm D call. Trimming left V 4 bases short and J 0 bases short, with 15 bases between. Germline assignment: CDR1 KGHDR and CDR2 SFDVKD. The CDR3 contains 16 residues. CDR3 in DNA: TGTGCCACCAGTGACCCCATATACCCGATCTCCTACGAGCAGTACGTC. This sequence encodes CATSDPIYPISYEQYV.

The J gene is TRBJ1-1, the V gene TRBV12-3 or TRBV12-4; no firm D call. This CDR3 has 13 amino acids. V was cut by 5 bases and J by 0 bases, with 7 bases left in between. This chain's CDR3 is CASSTGLNTEAFF. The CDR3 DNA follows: TGTGCCAGCAGTACCGGACTGAACACTGAAGCTTTCTTT.

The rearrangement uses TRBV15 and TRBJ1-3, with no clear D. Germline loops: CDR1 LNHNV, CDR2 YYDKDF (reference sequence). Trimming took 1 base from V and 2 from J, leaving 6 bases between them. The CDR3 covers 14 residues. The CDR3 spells CATSRGGPGNTIYF. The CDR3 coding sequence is TGTGCCACCAGCAGAGGTGGGCCTGGAAACACCATATATTTT.

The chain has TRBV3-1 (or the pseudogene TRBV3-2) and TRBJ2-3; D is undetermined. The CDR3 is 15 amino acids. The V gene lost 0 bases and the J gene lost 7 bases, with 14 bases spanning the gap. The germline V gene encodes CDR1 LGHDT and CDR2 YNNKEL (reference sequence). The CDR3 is CASSQEAGPDNTQYF. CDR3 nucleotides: TGTGCCAGCAGCCAAGAGGCAGGTCCGGATAATACGCAGTATTTT.

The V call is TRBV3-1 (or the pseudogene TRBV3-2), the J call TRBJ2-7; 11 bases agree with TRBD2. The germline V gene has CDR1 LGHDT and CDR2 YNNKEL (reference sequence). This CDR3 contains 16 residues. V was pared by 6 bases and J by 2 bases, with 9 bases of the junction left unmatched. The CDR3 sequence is CASSPRTSGGPYEQYV. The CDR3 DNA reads TGTGCCAGCAGTCCGAGAACTAGCGGGGGACCCTACGAGCAGTACGTC.

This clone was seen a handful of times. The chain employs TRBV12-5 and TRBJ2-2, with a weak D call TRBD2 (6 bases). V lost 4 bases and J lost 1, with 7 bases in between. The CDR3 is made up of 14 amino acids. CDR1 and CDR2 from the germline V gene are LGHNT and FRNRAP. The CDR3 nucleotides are TGTGCTAGTGGTTCAGCGGGGAACACCGGGGAGCTGTTTTTT. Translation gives CASGSAGNTGELFF.

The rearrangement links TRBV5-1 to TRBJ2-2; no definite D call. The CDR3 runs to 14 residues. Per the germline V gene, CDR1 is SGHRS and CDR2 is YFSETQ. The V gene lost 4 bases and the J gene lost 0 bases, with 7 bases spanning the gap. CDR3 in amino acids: CASSQTANTGELFF. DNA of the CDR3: TGCGCCAGCAGCCAAACGGCGAACACCGGGGAGCTGTTTTTT.

The CDR3, as DNA: TGTGCCAGCAGCGCTACAGGGACCAACACCGGGGAGCTGTTTTTT. Encoded protein: CASSATGTNTGELFF. The rearrangement links TRBV9 to TRBJ2-2; a weak D match, TRBD1 (6 bases). The germline V and J ends were trimmed by 3 bases and 2 bases, with 11 bases remaining between them. Germline V CDR1 and CDR2: SGDLS, YYNGEE. The CDR3 sequence is 15 residues long.

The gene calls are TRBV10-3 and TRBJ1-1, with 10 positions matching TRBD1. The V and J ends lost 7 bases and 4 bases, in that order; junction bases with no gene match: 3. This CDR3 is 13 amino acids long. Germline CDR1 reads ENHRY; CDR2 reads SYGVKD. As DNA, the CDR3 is TGTGCCATCACCCGGACAGGGGGCACTGAAGCTTTCTTT. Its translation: CAITRTGGTEAFF.

CDR3 bases: TGTGCCAGTAGTCTGACAGGGAACACCGGGGAGCTGTTTTTT. This encodes CASSLTGNTGELFF. The chain employs TRBV19 and TRBJ2-2, with a weak D call TRBD1 (6 bases). The CDR3 totals 14 residues. From germline, CDR1 is LNHDA and CDR2 SQIVND (reference sequence). V lost 5 bases, J lost 1 base, and 8 bases lay in between.

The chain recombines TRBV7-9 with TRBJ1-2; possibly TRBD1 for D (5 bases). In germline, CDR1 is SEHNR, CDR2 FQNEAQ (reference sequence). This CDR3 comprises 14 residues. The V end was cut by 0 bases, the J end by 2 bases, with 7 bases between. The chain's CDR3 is CASSLATANYGYTF. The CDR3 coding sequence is TGTGCCAGCAGCTTAGCGACAGCAAACTATGGCTACACCTTC.

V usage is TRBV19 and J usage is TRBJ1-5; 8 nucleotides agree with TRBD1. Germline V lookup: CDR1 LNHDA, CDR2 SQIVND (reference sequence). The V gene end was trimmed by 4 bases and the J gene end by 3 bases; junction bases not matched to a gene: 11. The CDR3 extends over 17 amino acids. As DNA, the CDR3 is TGTGCCAGTAGTAATGCCCGGACAGGGTTGAACAATCAGCCCCAGCATTTT. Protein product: CASSNARTGLNNQPQHF.